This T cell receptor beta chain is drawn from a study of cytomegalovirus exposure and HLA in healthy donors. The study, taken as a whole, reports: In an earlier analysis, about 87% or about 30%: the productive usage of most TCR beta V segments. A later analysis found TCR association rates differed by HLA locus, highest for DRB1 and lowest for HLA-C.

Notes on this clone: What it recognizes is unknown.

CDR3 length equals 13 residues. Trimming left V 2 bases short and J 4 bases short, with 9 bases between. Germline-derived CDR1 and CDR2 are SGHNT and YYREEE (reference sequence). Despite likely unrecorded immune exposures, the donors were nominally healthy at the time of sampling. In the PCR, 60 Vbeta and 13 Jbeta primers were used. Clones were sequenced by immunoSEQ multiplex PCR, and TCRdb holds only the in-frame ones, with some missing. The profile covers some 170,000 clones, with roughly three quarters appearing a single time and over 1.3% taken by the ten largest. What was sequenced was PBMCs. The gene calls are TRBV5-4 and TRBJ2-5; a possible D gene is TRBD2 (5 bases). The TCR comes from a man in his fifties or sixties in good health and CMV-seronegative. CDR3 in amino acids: CASSFLAAETQYF. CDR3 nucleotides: TGTGCCAGCAGCTTTCTAGCCGCAGAGACCCAGTACTTC. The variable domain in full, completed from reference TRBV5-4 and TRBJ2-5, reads ETGVTQSPTHLIKTRGQQVTLRCSSQSGHNTVSWYQQALGQGPQFIFQYYREEENGRGNFPPRFSGLQFPNYSSELNVNALELDDSALYLCASSFLAAETQYFGPGTRLLVL.